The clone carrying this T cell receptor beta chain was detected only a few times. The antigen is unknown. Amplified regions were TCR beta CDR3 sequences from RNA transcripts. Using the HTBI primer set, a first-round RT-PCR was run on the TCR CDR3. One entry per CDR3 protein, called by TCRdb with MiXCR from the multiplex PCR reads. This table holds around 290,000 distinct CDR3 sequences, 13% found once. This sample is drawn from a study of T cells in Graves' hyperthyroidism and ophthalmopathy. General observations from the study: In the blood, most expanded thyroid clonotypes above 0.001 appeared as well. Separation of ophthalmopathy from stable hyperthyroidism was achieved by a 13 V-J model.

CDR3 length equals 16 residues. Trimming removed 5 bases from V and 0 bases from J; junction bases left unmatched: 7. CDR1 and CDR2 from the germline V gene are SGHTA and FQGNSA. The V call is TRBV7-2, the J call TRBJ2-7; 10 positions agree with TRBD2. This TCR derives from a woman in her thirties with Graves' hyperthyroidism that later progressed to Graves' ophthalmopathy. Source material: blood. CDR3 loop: CASSHLLAGYSYEQYF. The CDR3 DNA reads TGTGCCAGCAGCCACCTACTAGCGGGGTACTCCTACGAGCAGTACTTC.